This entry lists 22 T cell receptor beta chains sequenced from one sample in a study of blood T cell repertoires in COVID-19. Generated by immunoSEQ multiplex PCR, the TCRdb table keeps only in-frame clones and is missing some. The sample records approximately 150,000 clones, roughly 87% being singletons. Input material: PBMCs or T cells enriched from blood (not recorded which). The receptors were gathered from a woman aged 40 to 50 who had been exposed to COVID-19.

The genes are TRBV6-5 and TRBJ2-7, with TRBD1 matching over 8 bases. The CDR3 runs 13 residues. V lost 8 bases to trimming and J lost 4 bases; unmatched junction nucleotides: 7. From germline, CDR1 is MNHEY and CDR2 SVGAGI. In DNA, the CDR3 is TGTGCCAGCTCCCGGGACAGGAAATACGAGCAGTACTTC. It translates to CASSRDRKYEQYF.

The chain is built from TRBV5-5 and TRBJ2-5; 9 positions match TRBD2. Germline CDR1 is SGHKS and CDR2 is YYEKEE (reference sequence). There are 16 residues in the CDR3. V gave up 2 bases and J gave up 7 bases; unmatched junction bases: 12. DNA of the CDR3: TGTGCCAGCAGCTTATTCCCTAGCGGGACCTCTGTGACCCAGTACTTC. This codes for CASSLFPSGTSVTQYF.

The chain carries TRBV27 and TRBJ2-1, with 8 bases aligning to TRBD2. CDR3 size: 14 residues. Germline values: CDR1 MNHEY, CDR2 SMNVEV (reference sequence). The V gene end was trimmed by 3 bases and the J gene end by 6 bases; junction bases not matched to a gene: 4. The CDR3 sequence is CASSFYSGINEQFF. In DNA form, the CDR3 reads TGTGCCAGCAGTTTCTATAGCGGGATCAATGAGCAGTTCTTC.

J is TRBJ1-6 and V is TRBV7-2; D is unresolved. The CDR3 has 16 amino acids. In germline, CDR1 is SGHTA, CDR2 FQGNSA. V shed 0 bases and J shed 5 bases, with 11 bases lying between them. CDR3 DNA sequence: TGTGCCAGCAGCTTAGCCCCCTTCGCAGATAATTCACCCCTCCACTTT. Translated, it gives CASSLAPFADNSPLHF.

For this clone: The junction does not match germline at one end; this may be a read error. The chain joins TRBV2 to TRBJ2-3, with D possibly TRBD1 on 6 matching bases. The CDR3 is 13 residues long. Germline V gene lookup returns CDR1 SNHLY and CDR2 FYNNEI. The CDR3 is CASSELKGVSFHF. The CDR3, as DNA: TGTGCCAGCAGTGAACTAAAGGGGGTCTCCTTCCATTTT.

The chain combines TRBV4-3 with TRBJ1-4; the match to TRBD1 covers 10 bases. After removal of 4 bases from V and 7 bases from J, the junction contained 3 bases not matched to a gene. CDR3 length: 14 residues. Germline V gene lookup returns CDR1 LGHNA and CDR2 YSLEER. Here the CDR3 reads CASSRDRGLEKLFF. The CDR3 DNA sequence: TGCGCCAGCAGCCGCGACAGGGGGCTTGAAAAACTGTTTTTT.

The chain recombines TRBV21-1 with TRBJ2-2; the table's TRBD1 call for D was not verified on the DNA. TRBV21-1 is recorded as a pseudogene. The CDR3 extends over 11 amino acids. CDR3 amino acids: CASSAVGELFF. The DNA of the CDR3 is TGTGCCAGCAGTGCAGTCGGGGAGCTGTTTTTT.

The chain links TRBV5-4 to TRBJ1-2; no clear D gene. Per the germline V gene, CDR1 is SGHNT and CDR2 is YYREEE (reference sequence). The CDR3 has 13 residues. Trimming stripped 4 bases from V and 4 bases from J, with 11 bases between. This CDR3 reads CASSPTKIYGYTF. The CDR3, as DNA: TGTGCCAGCAGCCCTACTAAAATCTATGGCTACACCTTC.

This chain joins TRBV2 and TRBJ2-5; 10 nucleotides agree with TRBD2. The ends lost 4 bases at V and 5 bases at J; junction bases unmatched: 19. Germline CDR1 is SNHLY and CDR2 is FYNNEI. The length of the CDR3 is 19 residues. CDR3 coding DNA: TGTGCCAGCAGTGCACCCGTTACTAGCGGGGAAACGTCGGGGGAGACCCAGTACTTC. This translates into CASSAPVTSGETSGETQYF.

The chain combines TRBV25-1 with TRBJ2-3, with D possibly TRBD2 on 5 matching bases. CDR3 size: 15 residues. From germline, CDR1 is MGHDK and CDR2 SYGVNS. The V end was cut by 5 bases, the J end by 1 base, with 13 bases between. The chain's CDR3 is CASSKTRWGTDTQYF. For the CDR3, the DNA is TGTGCCAGCAGTAAAACTAGATGGGGCACAGATACGCAGTATTTT.

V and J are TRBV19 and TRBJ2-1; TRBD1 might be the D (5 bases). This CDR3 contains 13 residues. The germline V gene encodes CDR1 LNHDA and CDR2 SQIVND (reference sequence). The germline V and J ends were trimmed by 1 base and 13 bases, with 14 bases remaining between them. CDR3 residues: CASSIGAGPGQFF. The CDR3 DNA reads TGTGCCAGTAGTATAGGGGCAGGGCCCGGACAGTTCTTC.

CDR3 sequence: CASSPAGERGYTF. The DNA for the CDR3 is TGCGCCAGCAGCCCTGCAGGGGAAAGGGGCTACACCTTC. The chain joins TRBV5-1 to TRBJ1-2; the D gene is possibly TRBD1 (6 bases). The CDR3 runs to 13 residues. Trimming shortened V by 4 bases and J by 8 bases, and 15 bases separated the two germline ends. CDR1 is SGHRS and CDR2 is YFSETQ in the germline V gene.

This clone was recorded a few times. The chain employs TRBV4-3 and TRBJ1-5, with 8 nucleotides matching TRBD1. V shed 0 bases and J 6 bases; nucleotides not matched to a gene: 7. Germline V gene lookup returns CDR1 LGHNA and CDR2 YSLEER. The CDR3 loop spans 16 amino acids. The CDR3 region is CASSQDMQGAGQPQHF. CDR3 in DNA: TGCGCCAGCAGCCAAGATATGCAGGGGGCAGGTCAGCCCCAGCATTTT.

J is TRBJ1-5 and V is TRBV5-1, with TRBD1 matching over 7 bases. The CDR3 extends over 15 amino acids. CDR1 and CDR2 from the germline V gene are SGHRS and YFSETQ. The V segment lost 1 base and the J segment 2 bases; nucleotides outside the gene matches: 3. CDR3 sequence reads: CASSLSGQGNQPQHF. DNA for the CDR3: TGCGCCAGCAGCTTGAGTGGACAGGGCAATCAGCCCCAGCATTTT.

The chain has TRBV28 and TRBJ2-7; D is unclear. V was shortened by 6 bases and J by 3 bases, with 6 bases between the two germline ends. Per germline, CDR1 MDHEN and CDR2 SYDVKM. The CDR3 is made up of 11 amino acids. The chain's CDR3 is CASSLNYEQYF. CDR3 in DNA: TGTGCCAGCAGCCTAAACTACGAGCAGTACTTC.

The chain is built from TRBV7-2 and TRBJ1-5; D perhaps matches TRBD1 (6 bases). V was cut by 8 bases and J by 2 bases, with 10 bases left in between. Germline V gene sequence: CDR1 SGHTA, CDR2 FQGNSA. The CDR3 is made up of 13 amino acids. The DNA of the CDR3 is TGTGCCAGCGCACGACAGGGCAATCAGCCCCAGCATTTT. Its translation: CASARQGNQPQHF.

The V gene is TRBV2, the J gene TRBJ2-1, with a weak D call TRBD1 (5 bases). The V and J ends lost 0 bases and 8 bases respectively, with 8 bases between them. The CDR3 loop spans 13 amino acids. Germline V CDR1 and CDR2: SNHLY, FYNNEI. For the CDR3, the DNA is TGTGCCAGCAGTGAAGCGCTCAGGGATGAGCAGTTCTTC. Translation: CASSEALRDEQFF. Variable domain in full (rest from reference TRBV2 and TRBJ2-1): EPEVTQTPSHQVTQMGQEVILRCVPISNHLYFYWYRQILGQKVEFLVSFYNNEISEKSEIFDDQFSVERPDGSNFTLKIRSTKLEDSAMYFCASSEALRDEQFFGPGTRLTVL.

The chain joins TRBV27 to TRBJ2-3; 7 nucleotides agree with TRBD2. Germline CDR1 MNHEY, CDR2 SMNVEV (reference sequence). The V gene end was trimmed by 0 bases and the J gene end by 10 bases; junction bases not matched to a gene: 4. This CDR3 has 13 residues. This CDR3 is CASSLSGGWPQYF. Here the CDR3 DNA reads TGTGCCAGCAGTTTATCGGGGGGGTGGCCGCAGTATTTT.

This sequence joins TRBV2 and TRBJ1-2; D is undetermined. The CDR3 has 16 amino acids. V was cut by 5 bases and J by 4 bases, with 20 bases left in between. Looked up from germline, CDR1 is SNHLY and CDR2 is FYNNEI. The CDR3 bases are TGTGCCAGCAGTACCCCGGTGGCAGGAACCGTCTATGGCTACACCTTC. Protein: CASSTPVAGTVYGYTF.

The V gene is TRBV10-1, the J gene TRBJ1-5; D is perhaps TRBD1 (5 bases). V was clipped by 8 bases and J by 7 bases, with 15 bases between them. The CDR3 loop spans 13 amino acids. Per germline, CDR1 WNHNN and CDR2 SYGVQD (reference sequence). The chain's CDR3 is CASPWGRGQPQHF. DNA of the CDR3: TGCGCCAGCCCGTGGGGGAGGGGCCAGCCCCAGCATTTT.

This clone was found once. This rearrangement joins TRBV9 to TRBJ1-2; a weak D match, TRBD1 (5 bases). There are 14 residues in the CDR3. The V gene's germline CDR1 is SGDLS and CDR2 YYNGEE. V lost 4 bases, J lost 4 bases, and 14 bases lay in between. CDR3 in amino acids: CASSLGEGSYGYTF. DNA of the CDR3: TGTGCCAGCAGCTTGGGGGAGGGGAGCTATGGCTACACCTTC.

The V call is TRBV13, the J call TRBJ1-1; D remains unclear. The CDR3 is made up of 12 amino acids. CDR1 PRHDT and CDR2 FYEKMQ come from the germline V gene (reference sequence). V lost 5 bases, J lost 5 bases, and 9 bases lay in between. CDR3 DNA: TGTGCCAGCAGCCTCTACGGGACTGAAGCTTTCTTT. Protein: CASSLYGTEAFF.